Included here is one T cell receptor (beta chain) sequence, with context. The antigen remains unidentified. These data belong to a study of shared clonotypes between healthy human individuals. This CDR3 region has 14 residues. The germline V gene has CDR1 LNHNV and CDR2 YYDKDF (reference sequence). Trimming removed 0 bases from V and 7 bases from J, with 10 bases in between. Points from the study as a whole: The study drew on few donors, limiting represented genetic and exposure-history diversity. An expected dependence of interdonor clonotype sharing on sequencing depth was noted.

The sorted-subset replicate PCRs were given 150 to 250 ng DNA, which is 27,000 or so T cell genomes. Source study methods: For the immunoSEQ data, sequences were junction-only without quality scores, so filtering differed. Produced via immunoSEQ multiplex PCR; TCRdb's table is partial and in-frame only. V and J calls and clone size follow that table, whereas D and trimming were derived from the DNA. The repertoire holds some 2.1 million clones, with approximately 94% as singletons. Selected positively for CCR7 and CD45RO-negative, naive CD8 cells excluded terminally differentiated effector memory CD45RA+ cells.

The sequence was obtained from a man aged 18-30 years in good health. The material sequenced was naive CD8+ T cells sorted from blood. The V call is TRBV15, the J call TRBJ1-5; possible D gene TRBD1, 5 bases. The CDR3 DNA is TGTGCCACCAGCAGAGATCAGGGATTGCAGCCCCAGCATTTT. Protein product: CATSRDQGLQPQHF.